These T cell receptor beta chains were read from a single sample in a study of blood T cells in healthy people across ages. TCRdb recomputed calls from the 5' RACE reads with MiXCR, one row per CDR3 protein. The profile shows 1.5 million to 1.9 million distinct CDR3 sequences, 35% to 45% of them singletons. The material sequenced was blood. The source of these receptors is a woman aged 18-35 years in good health. Both conserved end residues are part of each CDR3. D genes are given only for firm matches. For some rows the clone size is stated as once, few or many, or as a class when expanded; others skip it.

CDR3: CASSQDHSGETQYF; DNA: TGTGCCAGCAGCCAAGATCATAGCGGAGAGACCCAGTACTTC; D: NA; V: TRBV3-1; size: NA; J: TRBJ2-5
CDR3: CASSRGSAQETQYF; DNA: TGCGCCAGCAGCCGCGGGTCAGCCCAAGAGACCCAGTACTTC; D: NA; V: TRBV4-1; size: NA; J: TRBJ2-5
CDR3: CAKQGSTDTKYF; DNA: TGTGCCAAGCAGGGGTCCACAGATACGAAGTATTTT; D: NA; V: TRBV7-9; size: NA; J: TRBJ2-3
CDR3: CASTKDYEQYF; DNA: TGTGCCAGCACCAAGGACTACGAGCAGTACTTC; D: NA; V: TRBV6-6; size: NA; J: TRBJ2-7
CDR3: CASSLGTGGFSGELFF; DNA: TGTGCTAGCAGCTTGGGGACAGGGGGCTTCTCCGGGGAGCTGTTTTTT; D: TRBD1; V: TRBV7-7; size: NA; J: TRBJ2-2
CDR3: CASMAAAGANVLTF; DNA: TGTGCCAGCATGGCCGCAGCTGGGGCCAACGTCCTGACTTTC; D: NA; V: TRBV28; size: NA; J: TRBJ2-6
CDR3: CTSSERGEAPLHF; DNA: TGCACCAGCAGCGAAAGGGGTGAGGCCCCCCTCCACTTT; D: NA; V: TRBV10-1; size: NA; J: TRBJ1-6
CDR3: CASSYPDTDTQYF; DNA: TGTGCCAGCAGTTACCCGGACACAGATACGCAGTATTTT; D: NA; V: TRBV6-6; size: many; J: TRBJ2-3
CDR3: CASSLTATYEQYF; DNA: TGTGCCAGCAGCTTGACTGCTACCTACGAGCAGTACTTC; D: NA; V: TRBV27; size: many; J: TRBJ2-7
CDR3: CASSRRPGHSNTGELFF; DNA: TGTGCCAGCAGTCGCCGACCGGGACACTCGAACACCGGGGAGCTGTTTTTT; D: NA; V: TRBV6-1; size: NA; J: TRBJ2-2
CDR3: CASTQGSDEKLFF; DNA: TGTGCCAGCACCCAGGGATCTGATGAAAAACTGTTTTTT; D: NA; V: TRBV12-3/TRBV12-4; size: NA; J: TRBJ1-4
CDR3: CASSLVPPNTEAFF; DNA: TGTGCCAGCAGTTTAGTCCCCCCCAACACTGAAGCTTTCTTT; D: NA; V: TRBV27; size: NA; J: TRBJ1-1
CDR3: CASSARDRALGGAFF; DNA: TGTGCCAGCAGCGCCAGAGACAGGGCCCTGGGAGGCGCTTTCTTT; D: TRBD1; V: TRBV9; size: NA; J: TRBJ1-1
CDR3: CSAAGLDYNEQFF; DNA: TGCAGTGCAGCGGGACTTGATTACAATGAGCAGTTCTTC; D: TRBD2; V: TRBV20-1; size: NA; J: TRBJ2-1
CDR3: CASGSPAGGLYEQYF; DNA: TGTGCTAGTGGTTCCCCCGCAGGGGGTTTATACGAGCAGTACTTC; D: TRBD1; V: TRBV12-5; size: NA; J: TRBJ2-7
CDR3: CASSLGMSGKETQYF; DNA: TGTGCCAGCAGCTTAGGGATGAGCGGGAAGGAGACCCAGTACTTC; D: TRBD2; V: TRBV7-9; size: NA; J: TRBJ2-5
CDR3: CAWSDYEQYF; DNA: TGTGCCTGGAGTGATTACGAGCAGTACTTC; D: NA; V: TRBV30; size: NA; J: TRBJ2-7
CDR3: CASSRPERTSAEAFF; DNA: TGTGCCAGCAGTAGACCGGAGCGGACTTCGGCTGAAGCTTTCTTT; D: NA; V: TRBV6-5; size: many; J: TRBJ1-1
CDR3: CASSLISSGVTDTQYF; DNA: TGCGCCAGCAGCTTAATTTCTAGCGGGGTTACAGATACGCAGTATTTT; D: TRBD2; V: TRBV5-1; size: few; J: TRBJ2-3
CDR3: CASSQETGGVVEQYF; DNA: TGCGCCAGCAGCCAAGAAACGGGAGGGGTCGTCGAGCAGTACTTC; D: TRBD2; V: TRBV4-1; size: once; J: TRBJ2-7
CDR3: CASSFGSWGKSSGANVLTF; DNA: TGTGCCAGCAGTTTTGGGTCGTGGGGGAAAAGCTCTGGGGCCAACGTCCTGACTTTC; D: NA; V: TRBV27; size: once; J: TRBJ2-6
CDR3: CATSGSTLVSEAFF; DNA: TGTGCCACCAGTGGCTCAACACTCGTCTCTGAAGCTTTCTTT; D: NA; V: TRBV24-1; size: few; J: TRBJ1-1
CDR3: CASSYGKYYEQFF; DNA: TGTGCCAGCAGTTACGGGAAATACTATGAGCAGTTCTTC; D: NA; V: TRBV6-5; size: NA; J: TRBJ2-1
CDR3: CANNGSEQFF; DNA: TGTGCCAACAACGGTAGTGAGCAGTTCTTC; D: NA; V: TRBV2; size: NA; J: TRBJ2-1
CDR3: CASSRYRVSYNEQFF; DNA: TGCGCCAGCAGCCGGTACAGGGTTTCCTACAATGAGCAGTTCTTC; D: NA; V: TRBV5-1; size: NA; J: TRBJ2-1
CDR3: CSGGGLGNVLTF; DNA: TGCAGCGGGGGGGGGTTGGGGAACGTCCTGACTTTC; D: TRBD2; V: TRBV29-1; size: NA; J: TRBJ2-6